Listed here is a single T cell receptor (beta chain). Its target is not known. The data are from a study of cytomegalovirus exposure and HLA in healthy donors. Deletions cut 1 base from V and 0 bases from J, with 10 bases between. The germline CDR1 and CDR2 sequences are LNHDA and SQIVND (reference sequence). CDR3 length: 15 amino acids. The PCR ran on 60 Vbeta and 13 Jbeta primers. Authors' analysis steps: Tens of millions of unique TCR beta chains, some 10 million of them shared, were counted by a later analysis. The method was immunoSEQ multiplex PCR; TCRdb's version includes in-frame clones alone and lacks a portion of them. The V and J calls and clone size are taken from that table; D and trimming were inferred from the DNA. Altogether about 160,000 clones are present, approximately 76% being singletons, with the ten largest covering more than 1.2%. General study findings and limits: Later analysis placed DRB1 highest and HLA-C lowest in TCR association rates, which differed by HLA locus. In a later analysis, HLA-associated beta chains showed higher expansion and lower generation probabilities than comparable chains.

The chain combines TRBV19 with TRBJ2-7; D is unclear. The clonotype was recovered from a man in his 60s in good health and CMV-seronegative. The sample consisted of PBMCs. The CDR3 nucleotides read TGTGCCAGTAGTATAGTGAGTGGGCTCTCCTACGAGCAGTACTTC. It specifies CASSIVSGLSYEQYF.